This section outlines one TCR beta chain sequence together with its context. Its antigen is not known. CMV status came from CD4+ T cell IFNgamma after overnight CMV lysate stimulation of fresh PBMCs. Cells stained for CD3, CD4, CD8, CD45RA, CD27 and viability were sorted into four CD45RA/CD27 subsets. The sample belongs to a study of naive and memory T cell subsets. Overall study results and limits: Clonotypes here are unpaired alpha or beta chain sequences. Naive repertoires, especially CD8, held a few larger clonotypes, possibly memory cells re-expressing CD45RA.

An equimolar mix of two oligonucleotides served as the beta constant-region primer for TRBC1 and TRBC2. Ligated cDNA was amplified by four rounds of PCR with nested alpha and beta constant-region primers and SP2. TCRdb re-analysed the UMI-ligation and nested PCR reads in MiXCR, keeping a single row per CDR3 protein. The sample contains around 140,000 distinct CDR3 sequences, approximately 21% of which appear only once. The sequenced sample consisted of naive CD8+ T cells from blood. The sequence came from a human donor in good health.

The CDR3 sequence is CSASGLAGVGGYEQYF. CDR3 nucleotides: TGCAGTGCTTCGGGACTAGCGGGAGTAGGTGGGTACGAGCAGTACTTC. This chain connects TRBV20-1 to TRBJ2-7; 14 bases are shared with TRBD2. V shed 5 bases and J 4 bases; nucleotides not matched to a gene: 10. From germline, CDR1 is DFQATT and CDR2 SNEGSKA (reference sequence). The CDR3 sequence is 16 residues long.